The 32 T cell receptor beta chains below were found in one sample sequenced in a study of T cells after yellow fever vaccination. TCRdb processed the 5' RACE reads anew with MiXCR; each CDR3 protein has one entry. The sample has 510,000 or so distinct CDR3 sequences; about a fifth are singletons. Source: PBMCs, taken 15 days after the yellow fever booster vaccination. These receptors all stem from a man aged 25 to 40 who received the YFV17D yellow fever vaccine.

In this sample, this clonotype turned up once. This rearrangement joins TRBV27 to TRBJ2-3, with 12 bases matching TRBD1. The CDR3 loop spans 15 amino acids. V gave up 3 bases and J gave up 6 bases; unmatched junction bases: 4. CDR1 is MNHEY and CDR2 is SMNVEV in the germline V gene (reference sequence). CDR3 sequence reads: CASSLKGTGGDTQYF. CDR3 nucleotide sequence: TGTGCCAGCAGTTTGAAGGGGACAGGGGGCGATACGCAGTATTTT.

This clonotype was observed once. The CDR3 DNA is TGCGCCAGCAGCTATAAAGCGACCGGGACAGGGTATTCCTACGAGCAGTACTTC. It is translated as CASSYKATGTGYSYEQYF. The V and J genes are TRBV5-1 and TRBJ2-7, with 9 bases identical to TRBD1. The CDR3 extends over 18 amino acids. Germline V gene sequence: CDR1 SGHRS, CDR2 YFSETQ. Trimming took 3 bases from V and 1 from J; bases not matched to a gene: 14.

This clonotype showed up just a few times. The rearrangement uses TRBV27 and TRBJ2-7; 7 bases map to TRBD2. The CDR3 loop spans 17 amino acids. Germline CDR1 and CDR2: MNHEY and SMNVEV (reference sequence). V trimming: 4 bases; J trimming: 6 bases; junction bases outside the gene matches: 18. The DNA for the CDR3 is TGTGCCAGCAGTTCCCTACGCGATGGGAGGGCCTTTCCCGAGCAGTACTTC. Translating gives CASSSLRDGRAFPEQYF.

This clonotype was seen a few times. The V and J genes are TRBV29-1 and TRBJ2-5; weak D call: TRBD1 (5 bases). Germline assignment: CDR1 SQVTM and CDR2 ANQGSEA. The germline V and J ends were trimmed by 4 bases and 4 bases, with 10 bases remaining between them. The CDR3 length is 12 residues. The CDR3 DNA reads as TGCAGCGTTGGTGCTACAGGAGAGACCCAGTACTTC. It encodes CSVGATGETQYF.

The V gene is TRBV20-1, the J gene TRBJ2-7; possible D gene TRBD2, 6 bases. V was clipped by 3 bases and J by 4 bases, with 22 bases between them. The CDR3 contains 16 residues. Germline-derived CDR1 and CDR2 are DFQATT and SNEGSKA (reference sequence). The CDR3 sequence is CSARSYLVGGGYEQYF. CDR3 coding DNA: TGCAGTGCTAGGAGTTACCTCGTGGGAGGAGGATACGAGCAGTACTTC.

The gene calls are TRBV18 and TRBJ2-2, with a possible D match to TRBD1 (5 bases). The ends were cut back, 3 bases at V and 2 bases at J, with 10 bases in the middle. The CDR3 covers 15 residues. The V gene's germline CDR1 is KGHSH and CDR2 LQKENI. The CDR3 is CASSPDSLNTGELFF. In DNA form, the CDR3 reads TGTGCCAGCTCACCCGACAGCCTCAACACCGGGGAGCTGTTTTTT.

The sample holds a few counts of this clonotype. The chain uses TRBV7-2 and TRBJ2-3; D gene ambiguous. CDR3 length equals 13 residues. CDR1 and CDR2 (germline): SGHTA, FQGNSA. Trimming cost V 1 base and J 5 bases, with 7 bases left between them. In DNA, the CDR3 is TGTGCCAGCAGCTTAGAGATTTTAGATACGCAGTATTTT. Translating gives CASSLEILDTQYF.

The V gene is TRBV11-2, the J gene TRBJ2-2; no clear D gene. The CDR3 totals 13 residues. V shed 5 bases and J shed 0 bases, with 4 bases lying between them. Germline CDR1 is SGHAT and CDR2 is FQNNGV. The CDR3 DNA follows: TGTGCCAGCAGCGCAACGAACACCGGGGAGCTGTTTTTT. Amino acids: CASSATNTGELFF.

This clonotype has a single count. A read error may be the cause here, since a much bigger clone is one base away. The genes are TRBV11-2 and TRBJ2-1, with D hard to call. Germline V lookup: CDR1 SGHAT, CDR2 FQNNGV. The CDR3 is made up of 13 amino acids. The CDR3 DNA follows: TGTGCCAGCAGCTTAGGCAACTACAATGAGCCGTTCTTC. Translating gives CASSLGNYNEPFF.

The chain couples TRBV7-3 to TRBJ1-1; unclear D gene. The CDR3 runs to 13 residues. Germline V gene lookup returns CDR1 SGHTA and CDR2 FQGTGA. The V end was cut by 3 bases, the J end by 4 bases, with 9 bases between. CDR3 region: CASSFGMGTEAFF. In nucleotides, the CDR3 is TGTGCCAGCAGCTTTGGGATGGGCACTGAAGCTTTCTTT. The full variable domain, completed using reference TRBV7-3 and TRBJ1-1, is GAGVSQTPSNKVTEKGKYVELRCDPISGHTALYWYRQSLGQGPEFLIYFQGTGAADDSGLPNDRFFAVRPEGSVSTLKIQRTERGDSAVYLCASSFGMGTEAFFGQGTRLTVV.

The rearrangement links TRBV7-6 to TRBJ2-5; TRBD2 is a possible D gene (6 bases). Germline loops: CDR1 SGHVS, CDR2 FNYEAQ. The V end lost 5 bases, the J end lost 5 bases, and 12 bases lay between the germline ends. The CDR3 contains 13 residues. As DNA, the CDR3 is TGTGCCAGCAGCATGGTGGGGAGGGAGACCCAGTACTTC. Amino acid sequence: CASSMVGRETQYF.

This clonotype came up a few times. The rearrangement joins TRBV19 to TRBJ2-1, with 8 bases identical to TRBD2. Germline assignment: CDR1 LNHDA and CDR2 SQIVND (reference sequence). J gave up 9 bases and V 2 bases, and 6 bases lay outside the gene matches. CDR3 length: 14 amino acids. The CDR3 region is CASSIRLAGAEQFF. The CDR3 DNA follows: TGTGCCAGTAGTATAAGGCTAGCGGGCGCTGAGCAGTTCTTC. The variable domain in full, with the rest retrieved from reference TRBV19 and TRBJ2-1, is DGGITQSPKYLFRKEGQNVTLSCEQNLNHDAMYWYRQDPGQGLRLIYYSQIVNDFQKGDIAEGYSVSREKKESFPLTVTSAQKNPTAFYLCASSIRLAGAEQFFGPGTRLTVL.

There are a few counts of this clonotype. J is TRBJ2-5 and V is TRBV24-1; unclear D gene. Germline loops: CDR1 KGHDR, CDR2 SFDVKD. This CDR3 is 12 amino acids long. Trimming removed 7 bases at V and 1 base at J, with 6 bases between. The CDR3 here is CATSGVQETQYF. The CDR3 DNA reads TGTGCCACCAGCGGTGTCCAAGAGACCCAGTACTTC.

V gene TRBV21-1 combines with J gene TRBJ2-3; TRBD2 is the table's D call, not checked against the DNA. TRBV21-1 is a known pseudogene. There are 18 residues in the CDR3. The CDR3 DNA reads TGTGCCAGACCGTCCGGGACTAGCGGGACTTGGGGCACAGATACGCAGTATTTT. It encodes CARPSGTSGTWGTDTQYF.

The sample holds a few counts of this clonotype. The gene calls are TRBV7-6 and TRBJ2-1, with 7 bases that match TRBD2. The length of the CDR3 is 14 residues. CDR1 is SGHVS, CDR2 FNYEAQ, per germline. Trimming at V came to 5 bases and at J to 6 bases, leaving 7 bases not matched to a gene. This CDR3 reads CASSPRLALNEQFF. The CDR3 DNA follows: TGTGCCAGCAGCCCCCGACTAGCTCTCAATGAGCAGTTCTTC.

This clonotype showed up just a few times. DNA of the CDR3: TGTGCCAGCAGTTTAGGGACTAGGCTGTTCTTC. This encodes CASSLGTRLFF. The V gene is TRBV28, the J gene TRBJ2-1; 8 nucleotides align to TRBD2. The CDR3 runs 11 residues. Germline CDR1 MDHEN, CDR2 SYDVKM. After removal of 2 bases from V and 15 bases from J, the junction contained 3 bases not matched to a gene.

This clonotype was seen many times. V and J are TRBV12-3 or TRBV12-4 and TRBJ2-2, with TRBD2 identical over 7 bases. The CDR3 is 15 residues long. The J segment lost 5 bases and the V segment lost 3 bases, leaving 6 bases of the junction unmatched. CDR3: CASSFTGGSTGELFF. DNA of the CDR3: TGTGCCAGCAGTTTTACGGGAGGTAGTACCGGGGAGCTGTTTTTT.

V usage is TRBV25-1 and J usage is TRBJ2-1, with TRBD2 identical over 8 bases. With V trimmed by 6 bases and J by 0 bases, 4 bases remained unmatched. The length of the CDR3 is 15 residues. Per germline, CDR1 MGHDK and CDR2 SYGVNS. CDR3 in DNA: TGTGCCAGCAGCGAAAGCGGGGGCTCCTACAATGAGCAGTTCTTC. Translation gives CASSESGGSYNEQFF.

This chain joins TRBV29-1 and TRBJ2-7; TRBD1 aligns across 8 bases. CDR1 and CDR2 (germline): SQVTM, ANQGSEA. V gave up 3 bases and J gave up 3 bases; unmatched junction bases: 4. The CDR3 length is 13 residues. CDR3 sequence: CSVEWDRLYEQYF. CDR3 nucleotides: TGCAGCGTTGAGTGGGACAGGCTCTACGAGCAGTACTTC.

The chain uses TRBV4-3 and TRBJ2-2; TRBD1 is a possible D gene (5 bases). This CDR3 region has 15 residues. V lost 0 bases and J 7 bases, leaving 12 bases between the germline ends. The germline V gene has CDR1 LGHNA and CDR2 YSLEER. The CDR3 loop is CASSQDRGLGGELFF. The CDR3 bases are TGCGCCAGCAGCCAAGATAGGGGCCTGGGCGGGGAGCTGTTTTTT.

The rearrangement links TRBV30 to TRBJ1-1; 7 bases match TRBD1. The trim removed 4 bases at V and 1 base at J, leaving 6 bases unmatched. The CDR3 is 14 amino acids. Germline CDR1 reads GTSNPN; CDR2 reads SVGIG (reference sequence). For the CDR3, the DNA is TGTGCCTGGATGCGGACAGGACGGAACACTGAAGCTTTCTTT. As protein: CAWMRTGRNTEAFF.

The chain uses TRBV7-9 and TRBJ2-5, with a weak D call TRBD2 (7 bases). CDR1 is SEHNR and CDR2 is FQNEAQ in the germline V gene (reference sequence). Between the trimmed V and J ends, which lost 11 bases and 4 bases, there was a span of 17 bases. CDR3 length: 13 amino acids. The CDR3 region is CAGSRGASETQYF. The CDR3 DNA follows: TGTGCCGGGTCCCGGGGGGCATCAGAGACCCAGTACTTC.

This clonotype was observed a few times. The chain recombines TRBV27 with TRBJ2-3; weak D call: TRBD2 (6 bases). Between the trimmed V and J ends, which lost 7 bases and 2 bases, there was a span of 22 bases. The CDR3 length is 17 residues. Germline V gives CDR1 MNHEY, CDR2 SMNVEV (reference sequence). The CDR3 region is CASKFSREHDLTDTQYF. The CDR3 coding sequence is TGTGCCAGCAAGTTCTCCCGGGAGCACGACCTCACAGATACGCAGTATTTT.

The CDR3 here is CASSLEFKSTDTQYF. The CDR3 bases are TGCGCCAGCAGCTTGGAGTTCAAGAGCACAGATACGCAGTATTTT. This chain uses TRBV5-1 with TRBJ2-3; D is unclear. The CDR3 totals 15 residues. In germline, CDR1 is SGHRS, CDR2 YFSETQ. The germline V and J ends were trimmed by 0 bases and 0 bases, with 8 bases remaining between them.

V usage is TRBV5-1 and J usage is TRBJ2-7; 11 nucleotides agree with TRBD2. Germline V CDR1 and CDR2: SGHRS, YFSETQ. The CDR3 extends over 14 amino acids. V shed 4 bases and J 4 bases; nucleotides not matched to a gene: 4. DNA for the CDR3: TGCGCCAGCAGCGGGACTAGCGGACAATACGAGCAGTACTTC. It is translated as CASSGTSGQYEQYF.

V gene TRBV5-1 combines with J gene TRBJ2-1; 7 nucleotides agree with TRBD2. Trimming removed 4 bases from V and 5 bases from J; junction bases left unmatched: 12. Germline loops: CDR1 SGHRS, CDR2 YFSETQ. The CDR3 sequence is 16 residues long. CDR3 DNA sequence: TGCGCCAGCAGCGTCAGAATTGCGGGAGTCAACAATGAGCAGTTCTTC. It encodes CASSVRIAGVNNEQFF. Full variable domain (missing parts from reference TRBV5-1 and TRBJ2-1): KAGVTQTPRYLIKTRGQQVTLSCSPISGHRSVSWYQQTPGQGLQFLFEYFSETQRNKGNFPGRFSGRQFSNSRSEMNVSTLELGDSALYLCASSVRIAGVNNEQFFGPGTRLTVL.

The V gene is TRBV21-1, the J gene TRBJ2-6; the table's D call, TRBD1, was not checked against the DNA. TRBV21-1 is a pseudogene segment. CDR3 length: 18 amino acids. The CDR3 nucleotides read TGTGCCAGCAAAAGGGGGGTTAGCGGGAGCTCTGGGGCCAACGTCCTGACTTTC. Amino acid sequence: CASKRGVSGSSGANVLTF.

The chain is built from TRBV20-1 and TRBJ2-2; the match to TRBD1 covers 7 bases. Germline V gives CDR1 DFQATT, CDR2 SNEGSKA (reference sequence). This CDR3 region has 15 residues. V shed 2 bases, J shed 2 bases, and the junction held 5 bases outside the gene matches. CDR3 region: CSARIPGGNTGELFF. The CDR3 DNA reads TGCAGTGCTAGAATTCCAGGGGGTAACACCGGGGAGCTGTTTTTT.

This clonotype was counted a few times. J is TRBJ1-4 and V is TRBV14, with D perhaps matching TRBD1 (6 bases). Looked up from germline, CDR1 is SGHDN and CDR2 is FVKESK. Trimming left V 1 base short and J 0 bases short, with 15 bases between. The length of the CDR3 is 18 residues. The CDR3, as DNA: TGTGCCAGCAGCCAAGCGGGACAAAGCCTTGCAACTAATGAAAAACTGTTTTTT. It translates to CASSQAGQSLATNEKLFF. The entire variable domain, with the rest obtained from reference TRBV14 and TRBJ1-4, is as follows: EAGVTQFPSHSVIEKGQTVTLRCDPISGHDNLYWYRRVMGKEIKFLLHFVKESKQDESGMPNNRFLAERTGGTYSTLKVQPAELEDSGVYFCASSQAGQSLATNEKLFFGSGTQLSVL.

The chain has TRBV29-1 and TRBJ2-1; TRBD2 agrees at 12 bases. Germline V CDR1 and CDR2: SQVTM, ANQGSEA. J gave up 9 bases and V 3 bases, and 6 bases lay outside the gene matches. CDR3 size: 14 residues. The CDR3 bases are TGCAGCGTTGATCGACTAGCGGGAGCGGGTGAGCAGTTCTTC. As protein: CSVDRLAGAGEQFF.

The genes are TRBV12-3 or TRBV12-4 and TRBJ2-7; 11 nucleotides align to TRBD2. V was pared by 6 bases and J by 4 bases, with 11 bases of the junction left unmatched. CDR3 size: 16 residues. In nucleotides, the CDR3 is TGTGCCAGCAGCGAGAGGGTAGCGGGAGGGAATTACGAGCAGTACTTC. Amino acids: CASSERVAGGNYEQYF.

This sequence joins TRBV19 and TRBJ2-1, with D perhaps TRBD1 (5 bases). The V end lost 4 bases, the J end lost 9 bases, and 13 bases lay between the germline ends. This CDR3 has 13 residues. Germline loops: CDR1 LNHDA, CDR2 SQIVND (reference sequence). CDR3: CASSTQGSVEQFF. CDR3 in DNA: TGTGCCAGTAGTACCCAGGGTTCGGTTGAGCAGTTCTTC.